These T cell receptor beta chains were read from a single sample in a study of cytomegalovirus exposure and HLA in healthy donors. TCRdb's table, derived via immunoSEQ multiplex PCR, lists solely in-frame clones and lacks some. This table holds 100,000 to 150,000 clones, around 80% found once. The sample taken for sequencing was PBMCs. These receptors all stem from a middle-aged man in good health and CMV-seronegative. CDR3s include the opening cysteine and the closing phenylalanine or tryptophan. Each record gives: CDR3 length, clone size, J gene, V gene, CDR3 protein. Not all rows give a size; the values are once, few, many and, for expanded clones, a class.

15 | . | TRBJ2-4 | TRBV10-1 | CASTPPIDRKNIQYF
16 | few | TRBJ1-6 | TRBV7-2 | CASSLVGRGGESPLHF
13 | . | TRBJ2-1 | TRBV6-4 | CASSKRESHEQFF
14 | . | . | TRBV13 | CASSLGAVPYEQYF
17 | . | TRBJ2-3 | TRBV30 | CAWSVLSDRDLGDTQYF
12 | . | TRBJ2-7 | TRBV10-3 | CAISVGGCEQYF
14 | . | TRBJ2-2 | TRBV28 | CASNGVANTGELFF
14 | few | TRBJ1-2 | TRBV2 | CASRVQGPSGGYTF
11 | . | TRBJ1-1 | TRBV10-3 | CAIGGGTEAFF
20 | . | TRBJ1-2 | TRBV7-7 | CASSLAGIAGTEFLNYGYTF
15 | . | TRBJ1-5 | TRBV9 | CASSVTGGTGQPQHF
15 | . | TRBJ2-5 | TRBV7-9 | CASSRQTGGRETQYF
15 | . | TRBJ1-3 | TRBV11-1 | CASNTRQDSGNTIYF
16 | once | TRBJ1-2 | TRBV12-5 | CASGLGQGEVNYGYTF
15 | . | TRBJ1-5 | TRBV6-1 | CASSQGQADNQPQHF
14 | . | TRBJ2-3 | TRBV7-3 | CASSPHPGTDTQYF
14 | . | TRBJ1-6 | TRBV27 | CASSRRGDNSPLHF
13 | . | TRBJ2-2 | TRBV5-8 | CASRGRATGELFF
12 | . | TRBJ2-3 | TRBV18 | CASSPFGYTQYF
13 | . | TRBJ1-2 | TRBV7-3 | CASSLLPNYGYTF
14 | . | TRBJ2-3 | TRBV11-3 | CASSSTTRGHTQYF
15 | few | TRBJ1-1 | TRBV4-3 | CASSQGGRENTEAFF
14 | . | TRBJ2-5 | TRBV10-3 | CAISEGQNQETQYF
13 | . | TRBJ1-2 | TRBV7-2 | CASSSLGDYGYTF
13 | . | TRBJ2-3 | TRBV30 | CAWTSHSTDTQYF
14 | . | TRBJ1-5 | TRBV30 | CAWSSPNTNQPQHF
14 | . | TRBJ2-7 | TRBV10-2 | CASNEIGGPYEQYF
19 | . | TRBJ2-3 | TRBV4-2 | CASSQDRPVKGGFTDTQYF
16 | once | TRBJ2-2 | TRBV11-2 | CASSPRVRGNTGELFF
13 | . | TRBJ2-4 | TRBV7-2 | CASSFSRENIQYF
15 | few | TRBJ1-3 | TRBV4-3 | CASSQDSGSGNTIYF
14 | . | TRBJ2-5 | TRBV7-9 | CASSRLLAGETQYF
15 | . | TRBJ1-4 | TRBV4-2 | CASSQVERDNEKLFF
11 | few | TRBJ1-1 | TRBV20-1 | CSARQGLEAFF
14 | . | TRBJ2-7 | TRBV5-5 | CASSSTGAGYEQYF
14 | . | TRBJ2-7 | TRBV7-8 | CASSRGIGFYEQYF
14 | . | TRBJ1-5 | TRBV28 | CASRGTVDNQPQHF
14 | . | TRBJ2-1 | TRBV9 | CASSAGGGSGEQFF
15 | . | TRBJ1-5 | TRBV2 | CASSAEQRGNQPQHF
13 | few | TRBJ1-1 | TRBV6-6 | CASSYGGGTEAFF
15 | . | TRBJ2-3 | TRBV28 | CASTTASGTTDTQYF
14 | . | TRBJ2-2 | TRBV7-2 | CASSSRQGAGELFF
13 | . | TRBJ2-1 | TRBV19 | CASSLQGRDEQFF
19 | . | TRBJ1-4 | TRBV4-1 | CASSQALWPTKTTNEKLFF
15 | . | TRBJ2-1 | TRBV5-4 | CASSPGQGARNEQFF
15 | few | TRBJ2-7 | TRBV7-8 | CASSSVGGSSYEQYF
13 | . | TRBJ2-7 | TRBV7-9 | CASSFNGSYEQYF
15 | . | TRBJ2-1 | TRBV6-1 | CASSEVWAGVDEQFF
17 | . | TRBJ2-6 | TRBV19 | CASSIVGGRPGANVLTF